This TCR beta chain comes out of a study of identical twins. Overall study findings and caveats: For monozygotic twins, models underestimated out-of-frame TCR alpha sharing. Abundant beta clonotypes from cord blood bore fewer insertions; memory repertoires lacked this pattern. Donors were not followed over many years; analysis was cross-sectional.

Healthy Caucasians made up all donors. With V trimmed by 7 bases and J by 2 bases, 7 bases remained unmatched. The CDR3 length is 14 residues. Germline V gene data show CDR1 as SGHRS and CDR2 as YFSETQ. At least ten counts were recorded for this clonotype. Its antigen remains unknown. TCRdb re-called the 5' RACE reads through MiXCR, storing one row per CDR3 protein. The sample has around 480,000 distinct CDR3 sequences, roughly an eighth seen once; the top ten hold approximately 0.98%. These data were also reused for a study on yellow fever vaccine responses in identical twins.

This TCR was recovered from a woman aged 18-29 years in good health. Sample: CD4+ T cells sorted from blood. This rearrangement joins TRBV5-1 to TRBJ2-3, with 7 bases identical to TRBD2. The chain's CDR3 is CASGGGISTDTQYF. CDR3 bases: TGCGCCAGCGGCGGGGGAATATCCACAGATACGCAGTATTTT. Combining the CDR3 with reference TRBV5-1 and TRBJ2-3 gives the whole variable domain KAGVTQTPRYLIKTRGQQVTLSCSPISGHRSVSWYQQTPGQGLQFLFEYFSETQRNKGNFPGRFSGRQFSNSRSEMNVSTLELGDSALYLCASGGGISTDTQYFGPGTRLTVL.